This passage covers 26 T cell receptor beta chains from one sample sequenced in a study of blood T cell repertoires in COVID-19. The repertoire was sequenced with immunoSEQ multiplex PCR; TCRdb's copy has only in-frame clones and lacks some. Counted here are roughly 160,000 clones, just over 90% occurring once; the ten biggest clones make up roughly 5.3%. Sequences were obtained from peripheral blood. These receptors all stem from a young man with COVID-19, enrolled during active disease.

The chain uses TRBV29-1 and TRBJ2-2; no clear D gene. V was clipped by 3 bases and J by 5 bases, with 10 bases between them. This CDR3 contains 13 residues. CDR1 and CDR2 from the germline V gene are SQVTM and ANQGSEA. Here the CDR3 reads CSVDWSRTGELFF. The CDR3 coding sequence is TGCAGCGTTGACTGGTCTAGAACCGGGGAGCTGTTTTTT.

The chain has TRBV14 and TRBJ1-1, with no clear D. The germline gives CDR1 SGHDN, CDR2 FVKESK. This CDR3 contains 12 residues. V was shortened by 4 bases and J by 2 bases, with 5 bases between the two germline ends. The CDR3 reads CASSLLNTEAFF. For the CDR3, the DNA is TGTGCCAGCAGCCTGCTAAACACTGAAGCTTTCTTT. Looking up the rest from reference TRBV14 and TRBJ1-1 gives the full variable domain: EAGVTQFPSHSVIEKGQTVTLRCDPISGHDNLYWYRRVMGKEIKFLLHFVKESKQDESGMPNNRFLAERTGGTYSTLKVQPAELEDSGVYFCASSLLNTEAFFGQGTRLTVV.

The chain carries TRBV9 and TRBJ2-1; D is possibly TRBD2 (6 bases). Germline CDR1 and CDR2: SGDLS and YYNGEE. The CDR3 sequence is 14 residues long. V lost 0 bases to trimming and J lost 9 bases, with 13 bases between them. CDR3 sequence (DNA): TGTGCCAGCAGCGTAGATGTCCCGGGGGTTGAGCAGTTCTTC. Its translation is CASSVDVPGVEQFF.

The rearrangement links TRBV7-2 to TRBJ1-2; 8 bases fit TRBD1. There are 15 residues in the CDR3. J was trimmed by 7 bases and V by 1 base; bases with no gene match: 8. The germline V gene encodes CDR1 SGHTA and CDR2 FQGNSA. The CDR3 bases are TGTGCCAGCAGCTTAGAGGCCCGGACAGGGCTTGGCTACACCTTC. It yields the protein CASSLEARTGLGYTF.

This chain joins TRBV6-5 and TRBJ2-2; the D gene is possibly TRBD1 (5 bases). The CDR3 is 15 residues long. CDR1 is MNHEY and CDR2 is SVGAGI in the germline V gene. With 8 bases removed from V and 0 bases from J, the gap between germline ends came to 13 bases. In DNA form, the CDR3 reads TGTGCCAGCCGCCTCAGGGCTTCGAACACCGGGGAGCTGTTTTTT. Translating it yields CASRLRASNTGELFF.

The chain combines TRBV28 with TRBJ2-1; 8 nucleotides agree with TRBD2. J lost 2 bases, V lost 4 bases, and 7 bases had no gene match. Germline V gene sequence: CDR1 MDHEN, CDR2 SYDVKM. CDR3 size: 16 residues. The CDR3, as DNA: TGTGCCAGCAGTTCCTCTAGCGGGCTTACCTACAATGAGCAGTTCTTC. This sequence encodes CASSSSSGLTYNEQFF.

This clone was seen only once. CDR3 sequence (DNA): TGTGCCAGCAGTCTTAGCGCTTATGACTCCTACGAGCAGTACTTC. Translating gives CASSLSAYDSYEQYF. The chain has TRBV7-6 and TRBJ2-7; maybe TRBD2 (5 bases). The V end was cut by 6 bases, the J end by 0 bases, with 15 bases between. This CDR3 has 15 amino acids. The germline CDR1 and CDR2 sequences are SGHVS and FNYEAQ.

The chain links TRBV28 to TRBJ1-1; TRBD1 might be the D (5 bases). The germline gives CDR1 MDHEN, CDR2 SYDVKM. The CDR3 loop spans 13 amino acids. V shed 6 bases and J shed 3 bases, with 11 bases lying between them. The CDR3 loop is CASRPRRDTEAFF. Written as DNA, the CDR3 is TGTGCCAGCAGACCCCGCAGGGACACTGAAGCTTTCTTT.

This chain uses TRBV7-9 with TRBJ2-7; the D gene is possibly TRBD1 (5 bases). Germline-derived CDR1 and CDR2 are SEHNR and FQNEAQ (reference sequence). Trimming left V 5 bases short and J 0 bases short, with 14 bases between. This CDR3 has 15 amino acids. CDR3 nucleotide sequence: TGTGCCAGCAGCGGTGGGGCGGAGAGCTCCTACGAGCAGTACTTC. Its translation is CASSGGAESSYEQYF. Based on the CDR3 plus reference TRBV7-9 and TRBJ2-7, the full variable domain is DTGVSQNPRHKITKRGQNVTFRCDPISEHNRLYWYRQTLGQGPEFLTYFQNEAQLEKSRLLSDRFSAERPKGSFSTLEIQRTEQGDSAMYLCASSGGAESSYEQYFGPGTRLTVT.

The V call is TRBV9, the J call TRBJ2-3; 15 positions agree with TRBD2. This CDR3 contains 16 residues. V was clipped by 3 bases and J by 2 bases; unmatched bases: 1. Germline values: CDR1 SGDLS, CDR2 YYNGEE. CDR3 sequence reads: CASSGTSGRATDTQYF. For the CDR3, the DNA is TGTGCCAGCAGCGGGACTAGCGGGAGGGCCACAGATACGCAGTATTTT.

The chain links TRBV12-5 to TRBJ1-3; possible D gene TRBD1, 6 bases. Germline V CDR1 and CDR2: LGHNT, FRNRAP. V was trimmed by 6 bases and J by 0 bases, leaving 15 bases between them. The CDR3 is made up of 16 amino acids. CDR3 coding DNA: TGTGCTAGTGGACTCACGACAGGACGCTCTGGAAACACCATATATTTT. It codes for CASGLTTGRSGNTIYF.

The chain is built from TRBV5-4 and TRBJ1-3, with a weak D call TRBD1 (6 bases). Trimming stripped 4 bases from V and 1 base from J, with 9 bases between. Germline loops: CDR1 SGHNT, CDR2 YYREEE (reference sequence). The CDR3 length is 14 residues. The CDR3 here is CASSLTGSGNTIYF. CDR3 DNA sequence: TGTGCCAGCAGCCTAACAGGGTCTGGAAACACCATATATTTT.

This rearrangement joins TRBV9 to TRBJ2-7; D unclear. The ends were cut back, 0 bases at V and 2 bases at J, with 12 bases in the middle. The CDR3 covers 15 residues. CDR1 is SGDLS, CDR2 YYNGEE, per germline. The CDR3 DNA is TGTGCCAGCAGCGTAGAAGACTTCGACCCCTACGAGCAGTACTTC. It yields the protein CASSVEDFDPYEQYF.

The rearrangement joins TRBV27 to TRBJ2-1; 10 bases map to TRBD2. Trimming took 6 bases from V and 9 from J; bases not matched to a gene: 8. The germline CDR1 and CDR2 sequences are MNHEY and SMNVEV (reference sequence). CDR3 size: 14 residues. This CDR3 is CASSPGLATSEQFF. The CDR3 coding sequence is TGTGCCAGCAGCCCGGGACTAGCGACCAGTGAGCAGTTCTTC.

This chain links TRBV11-2 with TRBJ1-6; D is undetermined. Trimming removed 5 bases from V and 10 bases from J, with 18 bases in between. The length of the CDR3 is 15 residues. CDR1 SGHAT and CDR2 FQNNGV come from the germline V gene. This CDR3 is CASSPRLGEGSPLHF. The CDR3 DNA is TGTGCCAGCAGCCCCCGACTCGGGGAAGGGTCACCCCTCCACTTT.

The chain has TRBV9 and TRBJ2-3; no clear D. V lost 0 bases, J lost 0 bases, and 8 bases lay in between. The germline CDR1 and CDR2 sequences are SGDLS and YYNGEE. The CDR3 is 15 residues long. CDR3 DNA: TGTGCCAGCAGCGTAGGCGGAGCTAGCACAGATACGCAGTATTTT. Protein: CASSVGGASTDTQYF.

V usage is TRBV11-2 and J usage is TRBJ2-2; TRBD2 agrees at 9 bases. The CDR3 extends over 15 amino acids. V trimming: 5 bases; J trimming: 6 bases; junction bases outside the gene matches: 7. Per the germline V gene, CDR1 is SGHAT and CDR2 is FQNNGV. The CDR3 sequence: CASSPPSGKAGELFF. The CDR3 DNA sequence: TGTGCCAGCAGCCCTCCTAGCGGGAAGGCCGGGGAGCTGTTTTTT.

As for this clone: Relative to the germline gene, one junction end is altered; a read error may explain this. This sequence joins TRBV27 and TRBJ1-4; D may be TRBD1 (6 bases). Germline CDR1 and CDR2: MNHEY and SMNVEV (reference sequence). CDR3 length: 16 amino acids. The CDR3 loop reads CASSPFWTDEGEKLLF. The CDR3 nucleotides are TGTGCCAGCAGTCCTTTCTGGACAGACGAGGGTGAAAAACTGCTTTTT.

V is TRBV28 and J is TRBJ1-2, with D perhaps matching TRBD1 (6 bases). CDR1 and CDR2 from the germline V gene are MDHEN and SYDVKM. Trimming removed 6 bases from V and 1 base from J, with 15 bases in between. This CDR3 region has 15 residues. The CDR3 DNA is TGTGCCAGCAGCCTCCCCCAGGGGCTTAACTATGGCTACACCTTC. Its translation is CASSLPQGLNYGYTF.

This clone was observed a few times. The rearrangement uses TRBV27 and TRBJ1-6, with 12 bases fitting TRBD1. Per germline, CDR1 MNHEY and CDR2 SMNVEV (reference sequence). The length of the CDR3 is 18 residues. Unmatched junction bases numbered 14, after V lost 4 bases and J lost 10 bases. The CDR3 loop reads CASSSSPGQGARGSPLHF. The CDR3 nucleotides are TGTGCCAGCAGTTCCTCTCCGGGACAGGGGGCAAGAGGCTCACCCCTCCACTTT.

This chain connects TRBV15 to TRBJ1-1; D gene ambiguous. V lost 0 bases, J lost 5 bases, and 7 bases lay in between. Germline V gives CDR1 LNHNV, CDR2 YYDKDF (reference sequence). CDR3 length: 13 amino acids. The CDR3 loop is CATSRDRGTEAFF. Here the CDR3 DNA reads TGTGCCACCAGCAGAGATCGGGGAACTGAAGCTTTCTTT.

This chain links TRBV5-1 with TRBJ1-2; 9 bases line up with TRBD1. CDR3 length: 16 amino acids. Losses at the gene ends were 0 bases for V and 6 bases for J; bases not matched to a gene: 9. Per the germline V gene, CDR1 is SGHRS and CDR2 is YFSETQ. CDR3 sequence reads: CASSLDSPGQGNGYTF. The CDR3, as DNA: TGCGCCAGCAGCTTGGATTCCCCGGGACAGGGTAATGGCTACACCTTC.

The gene calls are TRBV28 and TRBJ2-7, with 9 bases fitting TRBD1. The V gene's germline CDR1 is MDHEN and CDR2 SYDVKM. Losses at the gene ends were 4 bases for V and 7 bases for J; bases not matched to a gene: 11. CDR3 size: 15 residues. The CDR3 region is CASSSLIGQGREQYF. The DNA of the CDR3 is TGTGCCAGCAGTTCCCTGATAGGACAGGGGAGAGAGCAGTACTTC.

The V gene is TRBV3-1 (or the pseudogene TRBV3-2), the J gene TRBJ1-2; 8 bases fit TRBD1. Germline-derived CDR1 and CDR2 are LGHDT and YNNKEL (reference sequence). The CDR3 runs 16 residues. V was pared by 0 bases and J by 8 bases, with 11 bases of the junction left unmatched. The CDR3 loop is CASSQDVGRGRGGYTF. The CDR3 nucleotides are TGTGCCAGCAGCCAAGACGTTGGCAGGGGGCGCGGAGGCTACACCTTC.

This clone has just one count. CDR3 bases: TGTGCCAGTAGCCCGGGACTAGGGTATGCACGCCCACAGTTCTTC. Amino acid sequence: CASSPGLGYARPQFF. The chain combines TRBV19 with TRBJ2-1; the match to TRBD2 covers 8 bases. This CDR3 is built from 15 residues. After removal of 6 bases from V and 13 bases from J, the junction contained 17 bases not matched to a gene. Germline V gene sequence: CDR1 LNHDA, CDR2 SQIVND (reference sequence).

The rearrangement joins TRBV6-1 to TRBJ2-7; 12 nucleotides align to TRBD1. With 4 bases clipped from V and 0 bases from J, the junction kept 13 bases outside the gene matches. The CDR3 extends over 19 amino acids. Germline assignment: CDR1 MNHNS and CDR2 SASEGT. CDR3 DNA: TGTGCCAGCAGTGTGTCGGCTACGTGGGGACAGGGGGCCTCCTACGAGCAGTACTTC. Translating gives CASSVSATWGQGASYEQYF.